Listed below are T cell receptor beta chains from one sample, sequenced in a study of cytotoxic CD8 clonotypes in ibrutinib-treated CLL. Profiling relied on immunoSEQ multiplex PCR, and the TCRdb table lists in-frame clones only, not all of them. The data show over 95,000 clones, with roughly 60% seen just once and more than 35% held by the top ten. The sequencing here drew on PBMCs, taken after 24 months of ibrutinib treatment. These receptors were obtained from a human donor with chronic lymphocytic leukemia. The CDR3 runs from the conserved cysteine through the conserved F or W. The order of the fields is D gene, clone size, J gene, V gene, CDR3 DNA, CDR3 protein. D genes are given only for firm matches. Part of the rows lack a size; the others show once, few, many or a class for expanded clones.

d_call: NA
clone_size: NA
j_call: TRBJ2-3
v_call: TRBV5-4
cdr3_nt: TGTGCCAGCAGCCAGGCTAGCAGCACAGATACGCAGTATTTT
cdr3_aa: CASSQASSTDTQYF

d_call: TRBD1
clone_size: NA
j_call: TRBJ2-7
v_call: TRBV28
cdr3_nt: TGTGCCAGCACCGGACAGGGGGCGATCTGGTACGAGCAGTACTTC
cdr3_aa: CASTGQGAIWYEQYF

d_call: TRBD2
clone_size: few
j_call: TRBJ2-3
v_call: TRBV5-1
cdr3_nt: TGCGCCAGCAGCCCGCTGGTGGTTAGCGGGGGGCCTAGCACAGATACGCAGTATTTT
cdr3_aa: CASSPLVVSGGPSTDTQYF

d_call: TRBD1
clone_size: few
j_call: TRBJ2-7
v_call: TRBV13
cdr3_nt: TGTGCCAGCAGCCGCGGGACAGGGCCATACGAGCAGTACTTC
cdr3_aa: CASSRGTGPYEQYF

d_call: TRBD1
clone_size: NA
j_call: TRBJ2-5
v_call: TRBV5-1
cdr3_nt: TGCGCCAGCAGCCCCGGACAGGGTGGGGAGACCCAGTACTTC
cdr3_aa: CASSPGQGGETQYF

d_call: TRBD2
clone_size: NA
j_call: TRBJ2-3
v_call: TRBV7-8
cdr3_nt: TGTGCCAGCAGCTTAGTCGGGACTAGCGGGGCAACAGATACGCAGTATTTT
cdr3_aa: CASSLVGTSGATDTQYF

d_call: NA
clone_size: NA
j_call: TRBJ2-2
v_call: TRBV2
cdr3_nt: TGTGCCAGCAGTGTAGGAGGGGACACCGGGGAGCTGTTTTTT
cdr3_aa: CASSVGGDTGELFF

d_call: NA
clone_size: NA
j_call: TRBJ2-2
v_call: TRBV6-4
cdr3_nt: TGTGCCAGCAGTGACCGGCAAAACACCGGGGAGCTGTTTTTT
cdr3_aa: CASSDRQNTGELFF

d_call: NA
clone_size: many
j_call: TRBJ1-5
v_call: TRBV28
cdr3_nt: TGTGCCAGCAGTTTCCAGCATAGCAATCAGCCCCAGCATTTT
cdr3_aa: CASSFQHSNQPQHF

d_call: TRBD1
clone_size: NA
j_call: TRBJ1-2
v_call: TRBV7-9
cdr3_nt: TGTGCCAGCAGCCCAAACCAGGGGGCAGGGCATGGCTACACCTTC
cdr3_aa: CASSPNQGAGHGYTF

d_call: TRBD2
clone_size: NA
j_call: TRBJ2-1
v_call: TRBV18
cdr3_nt: TGTGCCAGCTCACCAACCGGGGGGAGCTCCTACAATGAGCAGTTCTTC
cdr3_aa: CASSPTGGSSYNEQFF

d_call: NA
clone_size: many
j_call: TRBJ1-6
v_call: TRBV5-6
cdr3_nt: TGTGCCAGCAGCCAAACAGGACGGTCCCCCCTCCACTTT
cdr3_aa: CASSQTGRSPLHF

d_call: TRBD2
clone_size: few
j_call: TRBJ2-2
v_call: TRBV5-4
cdr3_nt: TGTGCCAGCAGCTTCGCGGGGGGGCAGAGCGGGGAGCTGTTTTTT
cdr3_aa: CASSFAGGQSGELFF

d_call: NA
clone_size: NA
j_call: TRBJ1-2
v_call: TRBV29-1
cdr3_nt: TGCAGCGTTGAAGATCTTCTTGGGACCAACTTTTATGGCTACACCTTC
cdr3_aa: CSVEDLLGTNFYGYTF

d_call: TRBD1
clone_size: few
j_call: TRBJ1-2
v_call: TRBV5-4
cdr3_nt: TGTGCCAGCAGCCTGGACAGGGTGTATGGCTACACCTTC
cdr3_aa: CASSLDRVYGYTF

d_call: TRBD2
clone_size: NA
j_call: TRBJ2-1
v_call: TRBV6-6
cdr3_nt: TGTGCCAGCAGGAATAGCGGGGGAGTCCTCAATGAGCAGTTCTTC
cdr3_aa: CASRNSGGVLNEQFF

d_call: NA
clone_size: NA
j_call: TRBJ1-1
v_call: TRBV6-6
cdr3_nt: TGTGCCAGCAGTTACATCCAAGCAAACACTGAAGCTTTCTTT
cdr3_aa: CASSYIQANTEAFF

d_call: NA
clone_size: few
j_call: TRBJ1-2
v_call: TRBV7-3
cdr3_nt: TGTGCCAGCAGCTCCGATAACTATGGCTACACCTTC
cdr3_aa: CASSSDNYGYTF

d_call: NA
clone_size: NA
j_call: TRBJ2-5
v_call: TRBV7-3
cdr3_nt: TGTGCCAGCAGCCCGGGACCTTCCTGGCTGGCCCAGTACTTC
cdr3_aa: CASSPGPSWLAQYF

d_call: NA
clone_size: NA
j_call: TRBJ2-1
v_call: TRBV15
cdr3_nt: TGTGCCACCAGCAGGGCCGGGTACCTGCCGGAAGGTGAGCAGTTCTTC
cdr3_aa: CATSRAGYLPEGEQFF

d_call: NA
clone_size: NA
j_call: TRBJ1-1
v_call: TRBV30
cdr3_nt: TGTGCCTGGAGGCTTCGGACAAACGGAGGTCAAACTGAAGCTTTCTTT
cdr3_aa: CAWRLRTNGGQTEAFF

d_call: TRBD1
clone_size: NA
j_call: TRBJ2-2
v_call: TRBV2
cdr3_nt: TGTGCCAGCAGTGTTAGGGCAGGGGGCAAGACCGGGGAGCTGTTTTTT
cdr3_aa: CASSVRAGGKTGELFF

d_call: NA
clone_size: NA
j_call: TRBJ2-3
v_call: TRBV10-3
cdr3_nt: TGTGCCATCAGTGCTGCCGGGAGCGGCACAGATACGCAGTATTTT
cdr3_aa: CAISAAGSGTDTQYF

d_call: TRBD1
clone_size: NA
j_call: TRBJ2-3
v_call: TRBV7-2
cdr3_nt: TGTGCCAGCGAAAGACAGGGGACAACAGATACGCAGTATTTT
cdr3_aa: CASERQGTTDTQYF

d_call: NA
clone_size: NA
j_call: TRBJ2-4
v_call: TRBV21-1
cdr3_nt: TGTGCCAGCAGCAAAGCGATTCAGGGAATAGCCAAAAACATTCAGTACTTC
cdr3_aa: CASSKAIQGIAKNIQYF

d_call: NA
clone_size: NA
j_call: TRBJ2-7
v_call: TRBV9
cdr3_nt: TGTGCCAGCAGCGTTATGGACAGCCCCTACGAGCAGTACTTC
cdr3_aa: CASSVMDSPYEQYF

d_call: TRBD1
clone_size: NA
j_call: TRBJ2-7
v_call: TRBV6-1
cdr3_nt: TGTGCCAGCAGTGACCCTTTGGACAGGATCTCCTACGAGCAGTACTTC
cdr3_aa: CASSDPLDRISYEQYF

d_call: NA
clone_size: few
j_call: TRBJ1-2
v_call: TRBV9
cdr3_nt: TGTGCCAGCAGCGTAGGGGTCGACATAACCTATGGCTACACCTTC
cdr3_aa: CASSVGVDITYGYTF

d_call: TRBD2
clone_size: NA
j_call: TRBJ2-1
v_call: TRBV25-1
cdr3_nt: TGTGCCAGCAGTGCATTCAGGAGCGGGGGGGCCGCGGTGAATGAGCAGTTCTTC
cdr3_aa: CASSAFRSGGAAVNEQFF

d_call: NA
clone_size: NA
j_call: TRBJ2-5
v_call: TRBV18
cdr3_nt: TGTGCCAGCTCACCCCTCAGGGAAGAGACCCAGTACTTC
cdr3_aa: CASSPLREETQYF

d_call: NA
clone_size: NA
j_call: TRBJ2-7
v_call: TRBV9
cdr3_nt: TGTGCCAGCAGCGTAGAGTCCCCGGGAAGGAACGAGCAGTACTTC
cdr3_aa: CASSVESPGRNEQYF

d_call: NA
clone_size: NA
j_call: TRBJ2-5
v_call: TRBV5-1
cdr3_nt: TGCGCCAGCATTAAGGGGGCGCGGGGGGCCCAAGAGACCCAGTACTTC
cdr3_aa: CASIKGARGAQETQYF

d_call: NA
clone_size: few
j_call: TRBJ2-5
v_call: TRBV5-1
cdr3_nt: TGCGCCAGCAGCCCCGGCGGGGCCTACCAAGAGACCCAGTACTTC
cdr3_aa: CASSPGGAYQETQYF

d_call: NA
clone_size: NA
j_call: TRBJ2-1
v_call: TRBV5-1
cdr3_nt: TGCGCCAGCAGCTTGGCGCAGCAGTACAATGAGCAGTTCTTC
cdr3_aa: CASSLAQQYNEQFF

d_call: NA
clone_size: once
j_call: TRBJ1-3
v_call: TRBV30
cdr3_nt: TGTGCCTGGAGGACTTCTGGAAACACCATATATTTT
cdr3_aa: CAWRTSGNTIYF

d_call: NA
clone_size: NA
j_call: TRBJ2-5
v_call: TRBV7-2
cdr3_nt: TGTGCCAGCAGCAGACAGGGTATCGGGGGACAAGAGACCCAGTACTTC
cdr3_aa: CASSRQGIGGQETQYF

d_call: NA
clone_size: few
j_call: TRBJ2-3
v_call: TRBV9
cdr3_nt: TGTGCCAGCAGCCTTCAAGTGGGGCAGGGCCGGGATACGCAGTATTTT
cdr3_aa: CASSLQVGQGRDTQYF

d_call: TRBD2
clone_size: few
j_call: TRBJ2-5
v_call: TRBV9
cdr3_nt: TGTGCCAGCAGCGAGGGGACTAGCGGGGGGTGGTACCAAGAGACCCAGTACTTC
cdr3_aa: CASSEGTSGGWYQETQYF

d_call: NA
clone_size: NA
j_call: TRBJ1-2
v_call: TRBV5-1
cdr3_nt: TGCGCCAGCAGCTTGGAACCCTCTTCCTATGGCTACACCTTC
cdr3_aa: CASSLEPSSYGYTF

d_call: NA
clone_size: NA
j_call: TRBJ2-5
v_call: TRBV11-3
cdr3_nt: TGTGCCAGCAGTCTCCAAGAGACCCAGTACTTC
cdr3_aa: CASSLQETQYF

d_call: NA
clone_size: NA
j_call: TRBJ2-2
v_call: TRBV5-6
cdr3_nt: TGTGCCAGCAGCCCACCTGGGACTTTCACCGGGGAGCTGTTTTTT
cdr3_aa: CASSPPGTFTGELFF

d_call: NA
clone_size: once
j_call: TRBJ2-5
v_call: TRBV29-1
cdr3_nt: TGCAGCGTTGAGGCGGGTTCAGAGACCCAGTACTTC
cdr3_aa: CSVEAGSETQYF

d_call: NA
clone_size: NA
j_call: TRBJ1-1
v_call: TRBV5-1
cdr3_nt: TGCGCCAGCAGAGGGGGAGGGGTAAACACTGAAGCTTTCTTT
cdr3_aa: CASRGGGVNTEAFF

d_call: NA
clone_size: few
j_call: TRBJ1-4
v_call: TRBV7-9
cdr3_nt: TGTGCCAGCAGCTCTGGGGTGAATGAAAAACTGTTTTTT
cdr3_aa: CASSSGVNEKLFF

d_call: TRBD1
clone_size: few
j_call: TRBJ1-2
v_call: TRBV6-1
cdr3_nt: TGTGCCAGCAGTGTTGGACAGGGGGAAGGCTACACCTTC
cdr3_aa: CASSVGQGEGYTF

d_call: TRBD1
clone_size: NA
j_call: TRBJ2-5
v_call: TRBV5-1
cdr3_nt: TGCGCCAGCAGCGCTGACAGGGGGCTAGGAGAGACCCAGTACTTC
cdr3_aa: CASSADRGLGETQYF

d_call: NA
clone_size: once
j_call: TRBJ1-6
v_call: TRBV6-6
cdr3_nt: TGTGCCAGCAGACCAACAGGGTCTTCACCCCTCCACTTT
cdr3_aa: CASRPTGSSPLHF

d_call: NA
clone_size: NA
j_call: TRBJ2-1
v_call: TRBV5-6
cdr3_nt: TGTGCCAGCATCCTAGACAATGAGCAGTTCTTC
cdr3_aa: CASILDNEQFF

d_call: NA
clone_size: NA
j_call: TRBJ1-5
v_call: TRBV6-1
cdr3_nt: TGTGCCAGCACCGTCAGGGGTGGCAATCAGCCCCAGCATTTT
cdr3_aa: CASTVRGGNQPQHF

d_call: NA
clone_size: NA
j_call: TRBJ1-6
v_call: TRBV5-1
cdr3_nt: TGCGCCAGCAGCTTAGAAGGGGCGGATAGTTCACCCCTCCACTTT
cdr3_aa: CASSLEGADSSPLHF

d_call: TRBD1
clone_size: few
j_call: TRBJ2-7
v_call: TRBV5-1
cdr3_nt: TGCGCCAGCACCCCGTCAGGGGGCCTGAGGGAGCAGTACTTC
cdr3_aa: CASTPSGGLREQYF

d_call: NA
clone_size: many
j_call: TRBJ2-2
v_call: TRBV9
cdr3_nt: TGTGCCAGCAGCGTCTACTCGAACGGGGAGCTGTTTTTT
cdr3_aa: CASSVYSNGELFF

d_call: NA
clone_size: once
j_call: TRBJ2-3
v_call: TRBV29-1
cdr3_nt: TGCAGCGTTGAGGTAAACACAGATACGCAGTATTTT
cdr3_aa: CSVEVNTDTQYF

d_call: NA
clone_size: NA
j_call: TRBJ2-1
v_call: TRBV5-1
cdr3_nt: TGCGCCAGCGGAAGGGAGCGAGCGAATGAGCAGTTCTTC
cdr3_aa: CASGRERANEQFF

d_call: TRBD2
clone_size: NA
j_call: TRBJ2-2
v_call: TRBV9
cdr3_nt: TGTGCCAGCTCCACCGGGGGGGGGCCGTCCACCGGGGAGCTGTTTTTT
cdr3_aa: CASSTGGGPSTGELFF

d_call: TRBD1
clone_size: NA
j_call: TRBJ1-2
v_call: TRBV2
cdr3_nt: TGTGCCAGCAGAGAGGGACAGGGCCGAGGGTATGGCTACACCTTC
cdr3_aa: CASREGQGRGYGYTF